This T cell receptor (beta chain) comes out of a study of cytomegalovirus exposure and HLA in healthy donors. Study results and limitations: HLA-A and HLA-B allele assignments for most subjects were reportedly predicted accurately using TCR beta sequences. TRBV6-2, TRBV6-3 and other indistinguishable V segments were excluded.

60 Vbeta and 13 Jbeta primers were used in PCR. Measured with immunoSEQ multiplex PCR; TCRdb has only the in-frame clones, and not every one. The sample has some 140,000 clones, around 80% seen once. Remarks on this clone: What it recognizes is unknown.

Trimming took off 7 bases at V and 0 bases at J, with 9 bases between the two ends. From germline, CDR1 is MNHEY and CDR2 SMNVEV (reference sequence). The CDR3 sequence is 14 residues long. This rearrangement joins TRBV27 to TRBJ1-4; weak D call: TRBD1 (6 bases). The sequence came from a man aged 30-40 years in good health and CMV-seronegative. Sequencing was carried out using PBMCs. CDR3 in DNA: TGTGCCAGCAAGGGACATGCAACTAATGAAAAACTGTTTTTT. It specifies CASKGHATNEKLFF.